The present T cell receptor beta chain was sequenced within a study of shared clonotypes between healthy human individuals (dated by TCRdb to 2019 to 2021). General notes on the study: The cohort comprised a couple of women and three men aged 18 to 49 years. For each donor, three plates each were used for CD4 naive and CD4 memory, two plates were used for CD8 naive, and one plate was used for CD8 memory. To estimate repertoire size and how much clonotype sharing occurs between individuals, the study deeply sequenced the blood TCR repertoires of about 5 healthy adults. To increase sequencing depth and limit assay-specific biases, TCR repertoire library preparation and sequencing were carried out by different laboratories using diverse techniques. Between about 0.8 and 9 billion PBMCs per donor were obtained by leukapheresis. Study-wide conclusions, independent of this receptor: The small number of donors limited the genetic and exposure-history diversity represented. Incomplete sequencing was indicated by rarefaction of sorted-subset datasets, despite the large sequencing depth. Based on pairwise subsampling, the degree of clonotype sharing among donors was expected to be affected by sequencing depth. Roughly 5% of naive CD4, 3.5% of naive CD8, roughly 2.4% of memory CD4, and 0.4% of memory CD8 clonotypes were shared across a few donors. Compared with non-shared clonotypes, the clonotypes found in all four sorted-subset donors had higher generation probabilities. Naive subsets generally had larger estimated clonotype richness than memory subsets. Sampling was limited to blood, and TCR repertoires in tissue likely differ from TCR repertoires in blood.

The donors were healthy, HIV-negative adults who had no recently reported acute infections or vaccinations. All donors were Caucasian adults living in Nashville, Tennessee, USA. CD4+ T cells were enriched by magnetic negative selection, after which naive cells were positively selected on CD45RA and the negative fraction was taken as the memory subset. After blood collection by leukapheresis, PBMCs were isolated using Ficoll-Histopaque density gradient centrifugation and then cryopreserved in the vapor phase of liquid nitrogen. Purity and quantity of every magnetically sorted T cell population were checked by analytical flow cytometry. Each sorted fraction had its genomic DNA isolated and then quantified by UV absorbance on a Nanodrop 2000c. Using the deep immunoSEQ assay, TCR CDR3 regions were amplified from genomic DNA by multiplex PCR. Extracted genomic DNA from each cell subset was distributed evenly across all wells of several immunoSEQ 96-well plates, and each plate was treated as a replicate. Each replicate PCR for sorted subsets received 200 ng genomic DNA, equal to tens of thousands of T cell genomes. Purified libraries were quantified with a Qubit 3.0 fluorometer, sized on a Bioanalyzer 2100, and re-quantified with the KAPA Library Quantification kit. A separate single-read 150-cycle Illumina NextSeq 550 flow cell was used to sequence each immunoSEQ 96-well plate. The paper's data handling went like this. Because the immunoSEQ output held only junctional sequences and lacked quality scores, the filtering could not match the filtering applied to full-length reads. Sequences were annotated with PyIR, a Python wrapper for IgBLAST v1.9, and V/J genes and CDR3 were assigned using IMGT germline references. Reads with weak V/J assignments (E-value above 1e-6), missing CDR3, stop codons, out-of-frame junctions, or ambiguous translated residues were removed. V3J clonotypes were defined as sequences sharing the same inferred V gene, J gene, and CDR3 amino acid sequence. To compute the percentage overlap between repertoires, the number of shared unique clonotypes was divided by the size of the smaller repertoire. Three approaches were used to assess repertoire richness: RTK rarefaction, the Chao1 estimator, and Recon v2.1 estimates of unobserved clonotypes. Generation probabilities were computed with OLGA for all TCRbeta clonotypes obtained by the gDNA method from several donors. The clones in this table, taken by TCRdb from immuneACCESS, are in-frame only. Not every clone is retained; where verified, under half of the shortfall comes from an unresolved V gene, and the cause of the rest is unknown. The V and J calls and the clone size are those of that table, but D and trimming were determined from the DNA. This sample gives around 990,000 clones in total; 60% to 85% of them show up just once. 0.7% to 0.95% of the sample lies in the top ten.

Taken from the germline V gene, the CDR1 and CDR2 loops are SNHLY and FYNNEI. Trimming accounts for 6 bases at V and 5 bases at J, while the number of junction bases matched to no gene is 18. The CDR3 runs 19 residues from the cysteine to the phenylalanine. Just the 57-base CDR3 DNA is kept, in frame starting at base 1. Comments on this clone: Its recognized antigen is unknown. Per-base qualities were not stored, and no clone one base away is much larger.

Sequencing used memory CD4+ T cells from PBMCs. This specimen's cell subset or site label, per the study, means: CD45RA-negative fraction. The sequence joins TRBV2 to TRBJ2-3; TRBD2 agrees with 12 junctional bases. This receptor was taken from a man aged 18 to 29 in good health. Some clones in this sample may be carry-over from other donors' samples. The CDR3 here reads CASSQRGRGKTSGRDTQYF. The DNA sequence follows: TGTGCCAGCAGCCAGAGGGGCAGGGGGAAGACTAGCGGGAGAGATACGCAGTATTTT.